This TCR beta chain was captured by sequencing in a study of vaccination and CD4 T cells after COVID-19. Germline V gene lookup returns CDR1 MDHEN and CDR2 SYDVKM. With 5 bases clipped from V and 6 bases from J, the junction kept 15 bases outside the gene matches. The CDR3 has 17 residues. Points on this clonotype: The antigen is undetermined.

Oncomine TCR Beta short-read sequencing was applied to DNA from cultured CD4+ T cells. MiXCR, run by TCRdb on the PCR reads, gives a single entry per CDR3 protein. The table includes approximately 8,100 distinct CDR3 sequences, roughly three fifths detected once. Treatment defined: roughly 10-day PBMC culture with coronavirus spike peptide pools or control peptides (ViraFEST assay). This chain links TRBV28 with TRBJ2-2; 7 nucleotides agree with TRBD1. The sequence came from a human donor who had recovered from COVID-19. The source material was CD4+ T cells from blood, cultured in vitro. CDR3 nucleotide sequence: TGTGCCAGCAGTATCTTCACAGGGAGCCAGGGGGCCGGGGAGCTGTTTTTT. Its protein is CASSIFTGSQGAGELFF.